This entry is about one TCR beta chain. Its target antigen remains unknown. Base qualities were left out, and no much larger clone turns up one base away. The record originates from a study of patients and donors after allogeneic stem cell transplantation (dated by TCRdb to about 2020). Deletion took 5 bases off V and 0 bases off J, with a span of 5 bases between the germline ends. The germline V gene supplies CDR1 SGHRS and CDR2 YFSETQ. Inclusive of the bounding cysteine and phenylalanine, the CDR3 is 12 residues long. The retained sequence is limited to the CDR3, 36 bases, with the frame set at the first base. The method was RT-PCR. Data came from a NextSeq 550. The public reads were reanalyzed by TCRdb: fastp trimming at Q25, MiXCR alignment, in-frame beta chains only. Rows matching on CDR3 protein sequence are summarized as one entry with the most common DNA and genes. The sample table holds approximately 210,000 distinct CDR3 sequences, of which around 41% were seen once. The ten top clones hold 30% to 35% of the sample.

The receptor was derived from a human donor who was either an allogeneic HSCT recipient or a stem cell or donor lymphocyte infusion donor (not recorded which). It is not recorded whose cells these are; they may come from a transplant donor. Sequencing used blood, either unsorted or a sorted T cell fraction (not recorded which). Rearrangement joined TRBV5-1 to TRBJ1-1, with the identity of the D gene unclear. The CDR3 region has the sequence CASSGVNTEAFF. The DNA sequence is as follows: TGCGCCAGCAGTGGTGTGAACACTGAAGCTTTCTTT. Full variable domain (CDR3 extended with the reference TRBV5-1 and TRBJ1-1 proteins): KAGVTQTPRYLIKTRGQQVTLSCSPISGHRSVSWYQQTPGQGLQFLFEYFSETQRNKGNFPGRFSGRQFSNSRSEMNVSTLELGDSALYLCASSGVNTEAFFGQGTRLTVV.